Below are 24 T cell receptor beta chains sequenced from a single sample in a study of PD-1 blockade in classical Hodgkin lymphoma. With no exception, relapse followed autologous stem cell transplantation in all patients, and brentuximab vedotin exposure varied. Some clones are missing from TCRdb's copy, which holds only in-frame ones; the method was immunoSEQ multiplex PCR. The sample consists of about 58,000 clones, approximately 90% of them appearing once. The sequences come from peripheral blood mononuclear cells (PBMCs), collected before the second cycle of nivolumab. The receptors here all came from a human donor with classical Hodgkin lymphoma.

The chain has TRBV9 and TRBJ2-4; no clear D. Germline loops: CDR1 SGDLS, CDR2 YYNGEE. V gave up 0 bases and J gave up 6 bases, with 10 bases separating them. The CDR3 length is 14 residues. This chain's CDR3 is CASSVGHTSNIQYF. CDR3 DNA sequence: TGTGCCAGCAGCGTAGGTCACACTTCAAACATTCAGTACTTC.

V is TRBV11-3 and J is TRBJ2-5, with 9 bases matching TRBD2. Unmatched junction bases numbered 5, after V lost 5 bases and J lost 4 bases. The CDR3 totals 14 residues. Germline V gives CDR1 SGHNT, CDR2 YENEEA. The CDR3 DNA reads TGTGCCAGCAGCCCTAGCGGGGTGATAGAGACCCAGTACTTC. Its translation is CASSPSGVIETQYF.

The chain is built from TRBV10-3 and TRBJ1-4; 10 bases are a match to TRBD1. Germline CDR1 ENHRY, CDR2 SYGVKD. This CDR3 comprises 16 residues. Losses at the gene ends were 3 bases for V and 5 bases for J; bases not matched to a gene: 6. The CDR3 protein is CAISDPDRGRNEKLFF. The CDR3 nucleotides are TGTGCCATCAGTGACCCGGACAGGGGGAGGAATGAAAAACTGTTTTTT.

This clone was observed a few times. The V and J genes are TRBV29-1 and TRBJ2-7; 7 nucleotides agree with TRBD1. The CDR3 is 14 residues long. Germline CDR1 and CDR2: SQVTM and ANQGSEA. V trimming: 6 bases; J trimming: 0 bases; junction bases outside the gene matches: 8. The CDR3 region is CSVYTGVSSYEQYF. CDR3 DNA sequence: TGCAGCGTCTATACAGGGGTGAGCTCCTACGAGCAGTACTTC.

The chain uses TRBV15 and TRBJ1-1, with D possibly TRBD1 on 5 matching bases. The germline CDR1 and CDR2 sequences are LNHNV and YYDKDF (reference sequence). There are 14 residues in the CDR3. Trimming took 5 bases from V and 5 from J, leaving 15 bases between them. This CDR3 reads CATSAGRGETEAFF. CDR3 in DNA: TGTGCCACCAGCGCTGGGCGGGGGGAAACTGAAGCTTTCTTT. Full variable domain (remainder filled in from reference TRBV15 and TRBJ1-1): DAMVIQNPRYQVTQFGKPVTLSCSQTLNHNVMYWYQQKSSQAPKLLFHYYDKDFNNEADTPDNFQSRRPNTSFCFLDIRSPGLGDTAMYLCATSAGRGETEAFFGQGTRLTVV.

The chain combines TRBV9 with TRBJ2-3; TRBD2 matches 7 bases. The CDR3 has 14 amino acids. The germline V gene encodes CDR1 SGDLS and CDR2 YYNGEE. With V trimmed by 0 bases and J by 3 bases, 1 base remained unmatched. The CDR3 sequence is CASSVGRGTDTQYF. Here the CDR3 DNA reads TGTGCCAGCAGCGTAGGGCGGGGGACAGATACGCAGTATTTT.

This sequence joins TRBV6-4 and TRBJ2-7, with a tentative D call TRBD2 (7 bases). The V gene's germline CDR1 is MRHNA and CDR2 SNTAGT. The CDR3 extends over 14 amino acids. CDR3: CVSWRGGSSYEQYF. The CDR3 region has the DNA TGTGTCTCGTGGAGGGGGGGCTCTTCCTACGAGCAGTACTTC.

This clone was counted a single time. The CDR3 protein is CASSSTGDEQYF. The CDR3 region has the DNA TGTGCCAGCAGCTCGACCGGGGACGAGCAGTACTTC. The chain recombines TRBV7-3 with TRBJ2-7, with a possible D match to TRBD2 (5 bases). Germline CDR1 and CDR2: SGHTA and FQGTGA. The CDR3 length is 12 residues. V gave up 4 bases and J gave up 5 bases, with 9 bases separating them.

The chain has TRBV29-1 and TRBJ1-4; D uncertain. The V end lost 1 base, the J end lost 5 bases, and 5 bases lay between the germline ends. Germline values: CDR1 SQVTM, CDR2 ANQGSEA. The CDR3 contains 12 residues. CDR3 DNA: TGCAGCGTTGAAGGGCGAAATGAAAAACTGTTTTTT. Its protein is CSVEGRNEKLFF.

The chain joins TRBV7-9 to TRBJ2-7; TRBD2 matches at 10 bases. V was clipped by 6 bases and J by 7 bases; unmatched bases: 9. Germline V gene sequence: CDR1 SEHNR, CDR2 FQNEAQ (reference sequence). There are 14 residues in the CDR3. CDR3 in DNA: TGTGCCAGCAGACCGGGACTAGCGAGCGGGGAGCAGTACTTC. Translating gives CASRPGLASGEQYF.

CDR3 loop: CASCRAGGMASYNEQFF. CDR3 bases: TGTGCCAGCTGCCGCGCAGGGGGCATGGCATCCTACAATGAGCAGTTCTTC. The chain recombines TRBV18 with TRBJ2-1; TRBD1 agrees at 8 bases. The CDR3 runs to 17 residues. V lost 7 bases and J lost 1; bases outside the gene matches: 12. Germline V gene lookup returns CDR1 KGHSH and CDR2 LQKENI.

The gene calls are TRBV27 and TRBJ1-4, with 7 positions matching TRBD1. This CDR3 spans 14 amino acids. V shed 7 bases, J shed 5 bases, and the junction held 7 bases outside the gene matches. Germline V CDR1 and CDR2: MNHEY, SMNVEV (reference sequence). The CDR3 loop reads CASKRGRNNEKLFF. The CDR3 coding sequence is TGTGCCAGCAAAAGGGGGCGCAACAATGAAAAACTGTTTTTT.

V and J are TRBV7-9 and TRBJ2-1; TRBD2 agrees at 10 bases. The V segment lost 1 base and the J segment 4 bases; nucleotides outside the gene matches: 4. This CDR3 is built from 16 residues. Per germline, CDR1 SEHNR and CDR2 FQNEAQ (reference sequence). The CDR3 region has the DNA TGTGCCAGCAGCTTAGAAGCGGGGGGGTGGTACAATGAGCAGTTCTTC. Its translation is CASSLEAGGWYNEQFF.

The chain uses TRBV25-1 and TRBJ2-7; 11 positions match TRBD2. The CDR3 sequence is 14 residues long. With V trimmed by 2 bases and J by 6 bases, 3 bases remained unmatched. Germline assignment: CDR1 MGHDK and CDR2 SYGVNS. The CDR3 loop is CASSEVAGGPEQYF. The CDR3 nucleotides read TGTGCCAGCAGTGAAGTAGCGGGAGGGCCCGAGCAGTACTTC.

The V call is TRBV2, the J call TRBJ2-2, with D possibly called TRBD1 or TRBD2 (5 bases each). This CDR3 region has 14 residues. Trimming left V 7 bases short and J 1 base short, with 10 bases between. In germline, CDR1 is SNHLY, CDR2 FYNNEI. The CDR3 reads CASKGTVNTGELFF. As DNA, the CDR3 is TGTGCCAGCAAGGGGACGGTGAACACCGGGGAGCTGTTTTTT. The full variable domain, completed using reference TRBV2 and TRBJ2-2, is EPEVTQTPSHQVTQMGQEVILRCVPISNHLYFYWYRQILGQKVEFLVSFYNNEISEKSEIFDDQFSVERPDGSNFTLKIRSTKLEDSAMYFCASKGTVNTGELFFGEGSRLTVL.

The rearrangement joins TRBV27 to TRBJ2-7; 16 nucleotides align to TRBD2. The CDR3 has 18 amino acids. Germline trimming cut 7 bases from V and 3 bases from J; bases unmatched to any gene: 12. Germline values: CDR1 MNHEY, CDR2 SMNVEV (reference sequence). CDR3 protein: CASKGPGTSGGAHYEQYF. In nucleotides, the CDR3 is TGTGCCAGCAAGGGGCCGGGGACTAGCGGGGGGGCCCACTACGAGCAGTACTTC.

V usage is TRBV9 and J usage is TRBJ2-2; 7 nucleotides line up with TRBD2. Germline CDR1 SGDLS, CDR2 YYNGEE. Trimming removed 4 bases from V and 4 bases from J; junction bases left unmatched: 19. CDR3 length: 19 amino acids. The CDR3 sequence: CASSPPAGVWEDPTGELFF. The CDR3 DNA reads as TGTGCCAGCAGCCCCCCTGCGGGAGTGTGGGAGGATCCCACCGGGGAGCTGTTTTTT.

The genes are TRBV6-5 and TRBJ1-5, with a possible D match to TRBD1 (5 bases). The ends were cut back, 0 bases at V and 2 bases at J, with 8 bases in the middle. Germline V lookup: CDR1 MNHEY, CDR2 SVGAGI. The CDR3 consists of 15 residues. CDR3 protein: CASSYSAQGNQPQHF. DNA of the CDR3: TGTGCCAGCAGTTACTCGGCACAGGGCAATCAGCCCCAGCATTTT.

This chain links TRBV5-1 with TRBJ1-4; D is possibly TRBD1 (5 bases). The CDR3 sequence is 14 residues long. V dropped 4 bases and J dropped 4 bases, with 11 bases sitting between them. Per germline, CDR1 SGHRS and CDR2 YFSETQ. CDR3 nucleotide sequence: TGCGCCAGCAGCCCCTCAGGGAGTAATGAAAAACTGTTTTTT. Encoded protein: CASSPSGSNEKLFF.

The chain employs TRBV9 and TRBJ1-2; 9 bases fit TRBD1. V lost 3 bases and J lost 4; bases outside the gene matches: 7. The CDR3 spans 15 residues. Germline V gene lookup returns CDR1 SGDLS and CDR2 YYNGEE. The CDR3 coding sequence is TGTGCCAGCAGCGGCACAGGGGGCGCAGGCTATGGCTACACCTTC. Its protein is CASSGTGGAGYGYTF.

The CDR3 spells CASSTDTEGYQPQHF. In DNA form, the CDR3 reads TGTGCCAGCAGTACGGACACGGAGGGATATCAGCCCCAGCATTTT. This chain connects TRBV27 to TRBJ1-5, with D possibly being TRBD1 (5 bases). CDR3 length: 15 amino acids. CDR1 and CDR2 (germline): MNHEY, SMNVEV (reference sequence). V gave up 5 bases and J gave up 5 bases, with 16 bases separating them.

The rearrangement uses TRBV18 and TRBJ2-7, with D possibly being TRBD2 (5 bases). This CDR3 contains 12 residues. Germline V gene lookup returns CDR1 KGHSH and CDR2 LQKENI. V was cut by 6 bases and J by 3 bases, with 9 bases left in between. This CDR3 is CASSPEGYEQYF. CDR3 DNA: TGTGCCAGCTCGCCCGAGGGCTACGAGCAGTACTTC.

The genes are TRBV15 and TRBJ2-7; D uncertain. CDR1 is LNHNV and CDR2 is YYDKDF in the germline V gene (reference sequence). The CDR3 sequence is 14 residues long. Deletions cut 1 base from V and 3 bases from J, with 10 bases between. As DNA, the CDR3 is TGTGCCACCAGCAGAGGAGGTCCCAGCTACGAGCAGTACTTC. Protein: CATSRGGPSYEQYF.

This clone was recorded only once. The chain uses TRBV9 and TRBJ2-3; TRBD2 matches 12 bases. The CDR3 sequence is 15 residues long. Trimming at V came to 2 bases and at J to 6 bases, leaving 4 bases not matched to a gene. CDR1 and CDR2 (germline): SGDLS, YYNGEE. CDR3 region: CASSVASGGADTQYF. CDR3 nucleotides: TGTGCCAGCAGCGTCGCTAGCGGGGGGGCGGATACGCAGTATTTT.